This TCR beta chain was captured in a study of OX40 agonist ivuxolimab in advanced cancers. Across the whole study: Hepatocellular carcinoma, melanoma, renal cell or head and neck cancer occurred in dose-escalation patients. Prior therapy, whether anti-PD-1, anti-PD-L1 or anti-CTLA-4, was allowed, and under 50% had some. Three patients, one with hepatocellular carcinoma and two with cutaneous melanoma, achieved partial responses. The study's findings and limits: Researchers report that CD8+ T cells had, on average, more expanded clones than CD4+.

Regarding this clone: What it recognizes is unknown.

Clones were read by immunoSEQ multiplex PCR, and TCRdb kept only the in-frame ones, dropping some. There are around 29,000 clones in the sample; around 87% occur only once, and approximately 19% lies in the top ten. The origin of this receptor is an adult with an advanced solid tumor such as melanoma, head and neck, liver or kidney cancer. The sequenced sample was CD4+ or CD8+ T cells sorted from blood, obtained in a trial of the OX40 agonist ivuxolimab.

In DNA form, the CDR3 reads TGTGCCTGCGGCGGCTACACCTTC. Translation: CACGGYTF. The chain has TRBV19 and TRBJ1-2; D unresolved. Trimming pared 11 bases from V and 8 bases from J, leaving 6 bases between. Germline V lookup: CDR1 LNHDA, CDR2 SQIVND (reference sequence). This CDR3 region has 8 residues.